The 24 T cell receptor beta chains below all came from one sample that was sequenced in a study of response to subunit inactivated influenza vaccine. TCRdb passed the RT-PCR reads through MiXCR, listing each CDR3 protein once. The repertoire holds some 550,000 distinct CDR3 sequences, with roughly 25% as singletons. The same data also contributed to another study, on T cells expressing NK-cell markers. That publication notes: Scientists made TCR beta cDNA using 5'RACE template switching with UMIs.

The sequences come from CD4+ T cells sorted from PBMCs, collected roughly 12 days after vaccination. These receptors originate from a man aged 50-60 years who received an inactivated influenza vaccine.

The chain has TRBV27 and TRBJ2-2; 10 positions match TRBD2. Losses at the gene ends were 3 bases for V and 4 bases for J; bases not matched to a gene: 5. Germline V gene lookup returns CDR1 MNHEY and CDR2 SMNVEV (reference sequence). The CDR3 runs to 16 residues. The CDR3 loop reads CASSLGLALTTGELFF. CDR3 DNA sequence: TGTGCCAGCAGTTTGGGACTAGCGTTAACCACCGGGGAGCTGTTTTTT.

The chain employs TRBV11-2 and TRBJ2-1, with D tentatively TRBD1 (5 bases). Trimming shortened V by 3 bases and J by 10 bases, and 16 bases separated the two germline ends. The CDR3 totals 14 residues. Germline V gene lookup returns CDR1 SGHAT and CDR2 FQNNGV. The CDR3 spells CASSFRLRVPEQFF. The DNA for the CDR3 is TGTGCCAGCAGCTTCAGGCTCAGGGTACCGGAGCAGTTCTTC.

The gene calls are TRBV7-2 and TRBJ2-3; the D is unclear. The CDR3 is 14 amino acids. The germline gives CDR1 SGHTA, CDR2 FQGNSA. V dropped 2 bases and J dropped 2 bases, with 8 bases sitting between them. The CDR3 sequence is CASSLSQATDTQYF. The CDR3 DNA reads as TGTGCCAGCAGCTTAAGTCAGGCCACAGATACGCAGTATTTT. The whole variable domain, remainder taken from reference TRBV7-2 and TRBJ2-3, is GAGVSQSPSNKVTEKGKDVELRCDPISGHTALYWYRQSLGQGLEFLIYFQGNSAPDKSGLPSDRFSAERTGGSVSTLTIQRTQQEDSAVYLCASSLSQATDTQYFGPGTRLTVL.

This clonotype turned up a few times. The chain couples TRBV12-3 or TRBV12-4 to TRBJ1-6, with D possibly being TRBD1 (5 bases). This CDR3 is 14 amino acids long. Trimming shortened V by 4 bases and J by 14 bases, and 18 bases separated the two germline ends. For the CDR3, the DNA is TGTGCCAGCAGTTCCGACCGGTACCTGGGGGCCCTCCACTTT. Translating it yields CASSSDRYLGALHF.

The chain combines TRBV3-1 with TRBJ2-2; 8 nucleotides agree with TRBD2. Looked up from germline, CDR1 is LGHDT and CDR2 is YNNKEL (reference sequence). V dropped 4 bases and J dropped 0; count of bases not matched to a gene: 4. This CDR3 region has 16 residues. The CDR3 loop is CASSLLAGANTGELFF. CDR3 in DNA: TGTGCCAGCAGCCTTCTAGCGGGCGCGAACACCGGGGAGCTGTTTTTT.

In this sample, this clonotype turned up a few times. In DNA, the CDR3 is TGTGCCAGCAGCCTAGTCCCAGGGGCTCCCTACGAGCAGTACTTC. Translating gives CASSLVPGAPYEQYF. The chain employs TRBV7-8 and TRBJ2-7; maybe TRBD1 (6 bases). The CDR3 runs to 15 residues. Trimming removed 5 bases at V and 2 bases at J, with 16 bases between. Germline values: CDR1 SGHVS, CDR2 FQNEAQ.

This chain uses TRBV7-2 with TRBJ2-5, with 7 bases fitting TRBD2. The CDR3 is 16 amino acids. CDR1 is SGHTA and CDR2 is FQGNSA in the germline V gene. V lost 5 bases and J lost 3; bases outside the gene matches: 12. The CDR3 DNA follows: TGTGCCAGCAGCCCGCGGGCGGGAGTTGTAAAAGAGACCCAGTACTTC. Its translation: CASSPRAGVVKETQYF.

V and J are TRBV19 and TRBJ2-3; D possibly uses TRBD1 or TRBD2 (5 bases each). CDR1 is LNHDA, CDR2 SQIVND, per germline (reference sequence). This CDR3 region has 15 residues. V lost 6 bases, J lost 6 bases, and 19 bases lay in between. The CDR3 coding sequence is TGTGCCAGTAGATACGGGACGGATCCTGGGGATACGCAGTATTTT. Amino acids: CASRYGTDPGDTQYF.

The genes are TRBV5-1 and TRBJ2-7, with 10 bases aligning to TRBD1. There are 16 residues in the CDR3. After removal of 4 bases from V and 4 bases from J, the junction contained 11 bases not matched to a gene. Germline V gene sequence: CDR1 SGHRS, CDR2 YFSETQ. Here the CDR3 reads CASSPRTGQGSYEQYF. Written as DNA, the CDR3 is TGCGCCAGCAGCCCTCGAACGGGACAGGGGTCATACGAGCAGTACTTC. Variable domain in full (rest from reference TRBV5-1 and TRBJ2-7): KAGVTQTPRYLIKTRGQQVTLSCSPISGHRSVSWYQQTPGQGLQFLFEYFSETQRNKGNFPGRFSGRQFSNSRSEMNVSTLELGDSALYLCASSPRTGQGSYEQYFGPGTRLTVT.

V usage is TRBV25-1 and J usage is TRBJ1-3; TRBD1 aligns across 8 bases. This CDR3 spans 16 amino acids. Germline CDR1 reads MGHDK; CDR2 reads SYGVNS. Losses at the gene ends were 4 bases for V and 0 bases for J; bases not matched to a gene: 5. CDR3 in amino acids: CASSGGDRPSGNTIYF. In DNA, the CDR3 is TGTGCCAGCAGTGGAGGGGACAGGCCCTCTGGAAACACCATATATTTT.

There are a few counts of this clonotype. CDR3 amino acids: CSAKGDRAYEQYF. The CDR3 DNA sequence: TGCAGCGCAAAGGGGGACAGGGCCTACGAGCAGTACTTC. The chain recombines TRBV29-1 with TRBJ2-7; 9 positions match TRBD1. Unmatched junction bases numbered 6, after V lost 7 bases and J lost 2 bases. The germline CDR1 and CDR2 sequences are SQVTM and ANQGSEA. CDR3 size: 13 residues.

The chain links TRBV20-1 to TRBJ1-1; 11 bases align to TRBD1. The CDR3 has 19 amino acids. Germline-derived CDR1 and CDR2 are DFQATT and SNEGSKA (reference sequence). Losses at the gene ends were 0 bases for V and 4 bases for J; bases not matched to a gene: 16. CDR3 loop: CSARDYSRGTGGRGTEAFF. The CDR3 coding sequence is TGCAGTGCTAGAGATTACAGTCGAGGGACAGGGGGACGGGGCACTGAAGCTTTCTTT.

The chain carries TRBV5-1 and TRBJ2-5, with D possibly TRBD1 on 5 matching bases. CDR1 is SGHRS, CDR2 YFSETQ, per germline. This CDR3 spans 13 amino acids. The germline V and J ends were trimmed by 5 bases and 5 bases, with 13 bases remaining between them. Here the CDR3 reads CASRVRDKETQYF. The CDR3 coding sequence is TGCGCCAGCAGGGTCAGGGATAAGGAGACCCAGTACTTC.

The J gene is TRBJ2-1, the V gene TRBV11-3, with 9 bases identical to TRBD2. V was pared by 5 bases and J by 6 bases, with 8 bases of the junction left unmatched. Germline loops: CDR1 SGHNT, CDR2 YENEEA. This CDR3 comprises 15 residues. In DNA, the CDR3 is TGTGCCAGCAGCCCGGGACTAGCTCTTTCCAATGAGCAGTTCTTC. Amino acids: CASSPGLALSNEQFF.

The gene calls are TRBV2 and TRBJ2-3; the match to TRBD2 covers 10 bases. The CDR3 runs to 14 residues. The V segment lost 8 bases and the J segment 4 bases; nucleotides outside the gene matches: 6. The germline V gene has CDR1 SNHLY and CDR2 FYNNEI. The CDR3 coding sequence is TGTGCCAGCGGAGCGGGGGGGCCAGCAGATACGCAGTATTTT. Translating it yields CASGAGGPADTQYF. Combining the CDR3 with reference TRBV2 and TRBJ2-3 gives the whole variable domain EPEVTQTPSHQVTQMGQEVILRCVPISNHLYFYWYRQILGQKVEFLVSFYNNEISEKSEIFDDQFSVERPDGSNFTLKIRSTKLEDSAMYFCASGAGGPADTQYFGPGTRLTVL.

This chain links TRBV7-3 with TRBJ2-2; 11 bases fit TRBD2. The CDR3 length is 15 residues. Germline V gene lookup returns CDR1 SGHTA and CDR2 FQGTGA. V lost 4 bases to trimming and J lost 6 bases; unmatched junction nucleotides: 4. CDR3 bases: TGTGCCAGCAGCTCGCAACTAGCGGGAGCCGGGGAGCTGTTTTTT. Residues: CASSSQLAGAGELFF.

This clonotype showed up just a few times. The gene calls are TRBV11-2 and TRBJ2-7; 8 bases align to TRBD1. Germline V gene sequence: CDR1 SGHAT, CDR2 FQNNGV. V was pared by 5 bases and J by 4 bases, with 13 bases of the junction left unmatched. This CDR3 comprises 16 residues. The CDR3 sequence: CASSLSDRAGYYEQYF. The CDR3 nucleotides read TGTGCCAGCAGCCTCTCGGACAGGGCCGGCTATTACGAGCAGTACTTC.

This clonotype has only a few counts. The CDR3 loop reads CATSHPTRVEDEKLFF. The CDR3 bases are TGTGCCACCAGCCACCCAACAAGGGTAGAGGATGAAAAACTGTTTTTT. The chain recombines TRBV15 with TRBJ1-4; the D is unclear. The V end lost 5 bases, the J end lost 6 bases, and 19 bases lay between the germline ends. This CDR3 region has 16 residues. Germline CDR1 and CDR2: LNHNV and YYDKDF (reference sequence).

A few counts support this clonotype. The chain carries TRBV7-9 and TRBJ2-3, with a possible D match to TRBD2 (7 bases). V lost 6 bases and J lost 0, with 16 bases in between. This CDR3 comprises 16 residues. CDR1 and CDR2 (germline): SEHNR, FQNEAQ (reference sequence). The CDR3 nucleotides are TGTGCCAGCAGGGCTACTGGCGGGGGCAGCACAGATACGCAGTATTTT. This codes for CASRATGGGSTDTQYF.

The J gene is TRBJ2-5, the V gene TRBV6-1, with 7 bases fitting TRBD1. The CDR3 loop spans 15 amino acids. J lost 5 bases, V lost 6 bases, and 12 bases had no gene match. Germline lookup yields CDR1 MNHNS and CDR2 SASEGT. CDR3 residues: CASSRQGDVWETQYF. The CDR3 nucleotides are TGTGCCAGCAGCAGACAGGGCGACGTTTGGGAGACCCAGTACTTC.

For this clonotype: A far larger clone is only one base removed, so a read error is likely. The V and J genes are TRBV6-2 or TRBV6-3 and TRBJ2-5, with TRBD2 matching over 12 bases. The CDR3 length is 14 residues. Germline V gene data show CDR1 as MNHEY and CDR2 as SVGEGT. J lost 4 bases, V lost 6 bases, and 3 bases had no gene match. CDR3 in DNA: TGTGCCAGCAGGCCGGGACTAGCGGGAGAGACCCAGTACTTC. It specifies CASRPGLAGETQYF.

This clonotype has just a few counts. The J gene is TRBJ2-2, the V gene TRBV6-2 or TRBV6-3, with 13 bases fitting TRBD2. The CDR3 extends over 17 amino acids. With 7 bases clipped from V and 4 bases from J, the junction kept 9 bases outside the gene matches. Per germline, CDR1 MNHEY and CDR2 SVGEGT. The CDR3 loop reads CASNRPGLAGRTGELFF. The CDR3 DNA sequence: TGTGCCAGCAATCGTCCGGGACTAGCGGGACGCACCGGGGAGCTGTTTTTT.

CDR3: CSASGTSGRRVEQFF. As DNA, the CDR3 is TGCAGTGCCAGTGGGACTAGCGGGAGGAGGGTTGAGCAGTTCTTC. The chain uses TRBV20-1 and TRBJ2-1; 15 bases align to TRBD2. Germline-derived CDR1 and CDR2 are DFQATT and SNEGSKA (reference sequence). The CDR3 length is 15 residues. Trimming took 6 bases from V and 9 from J; bases not matched to a gene: 9.

This clonotype was seen only a few times. The chain has TRBV10-3 and TRBJ2-2; D is unresolved. The CDR3 is 12 amino acids. V was pared by 2 bases and J by 8 bases, with 6 bases between. Germline V CDR1 and CDR2: ENHRY, SYGVKD. DNA for the CDR3: TGTGCCATCAGTGAGGCCCGGGGGGAGCTGTTTTTT. This translates into CAISEARGELFF.